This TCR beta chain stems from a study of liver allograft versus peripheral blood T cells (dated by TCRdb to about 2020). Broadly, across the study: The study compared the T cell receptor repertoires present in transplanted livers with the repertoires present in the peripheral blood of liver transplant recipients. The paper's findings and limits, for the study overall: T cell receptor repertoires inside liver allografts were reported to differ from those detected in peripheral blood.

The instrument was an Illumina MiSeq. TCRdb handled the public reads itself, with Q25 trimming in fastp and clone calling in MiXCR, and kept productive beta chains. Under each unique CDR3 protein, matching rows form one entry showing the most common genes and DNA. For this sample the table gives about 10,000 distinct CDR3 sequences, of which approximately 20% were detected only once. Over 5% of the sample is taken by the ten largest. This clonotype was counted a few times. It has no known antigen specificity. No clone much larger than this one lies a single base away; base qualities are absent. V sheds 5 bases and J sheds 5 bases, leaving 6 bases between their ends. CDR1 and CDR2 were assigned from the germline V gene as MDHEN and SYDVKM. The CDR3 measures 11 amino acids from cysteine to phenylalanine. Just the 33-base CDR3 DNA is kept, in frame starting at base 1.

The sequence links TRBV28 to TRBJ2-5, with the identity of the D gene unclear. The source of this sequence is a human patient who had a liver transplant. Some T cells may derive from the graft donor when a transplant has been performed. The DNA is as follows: TGTGCCAGCAGTCTAAAGGAGACCCAGTACTTC. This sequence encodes CASSLKETQYF.